This record covers a single T cell receptor beta chain. The source of the sample is a study of blood T cell repertoires in COVID-19. Two negative PCRs, clearance, or symptom resolution were required of recovered Cohort 3 donors. Trimming took 1 base from V and 4 from J, leaving 5 bases between them. CDR3 length: 13 residues. Germline CDR1 MNHEY, CDR2 SMNVEV (reference sequence). Profiling relied on immunoSEQ multiplex PCR, and the TCRdb table lists in-frame clones only, not all of them. The table has some 200,000 clones, 89% seen once. This receptor was obtained from a woman in her late teens or twenties who had recovered from COVID-19. The chain couples TRBV27 to TRBJ2-1; D call uncertain. The material sequenced was PBMCs or T cells enriched from blood (not recorded which). The CDR3 protein is CASSLLRYNEQFF. The CDR3 nucleotides read TGTGCCAGCAGTTTATTACGGTACAATGAGCAGTTCTTC.